The 20 T cell receptor beta chains below come from one sample, sequenced in a study of Graves' ophthalmopathy and Graves' hyperthyroidism. The TCR beta CDR3 regions underwent amplification from RNA transcripts. Scientists carried out first-round RT-PCR using HTBI primers and then a second-round multiplex PCR. Using its own MiXCR run on the multiplex PCR reads, TCRdb lists one record per CDR3 protein. Among hundreds of thousands of distinct CDR3 sequences listed, roughly 39% were seen once. The material sequenced was peripheral blood. The receptors originated from an adult man with Graves' ophthalmopathy.

The rearrangement uses TRBV20-1 and TRBJ2-3; 8 bases align to TRBD2. Losses at the gene ends were 6 bases for V and 8 bases for J; bases not matched to a gene: 4. The CDR3 is made up of 11 amino acids. CDR1 and CDR2 (germline): DFQATT, SNEGSKA (reference sequence). The CDR3 spells CSAPRGGTQYF. CDR3 sequence (DNA): TGCAGTGCCCCACGGGGGGGTACGCAGTATTTT.

This clonotype was recorded many times. J is TRBJ1-5 and V is TRBV7-9, with 12 bases matching TRBD1. The germline V gene encodes CDR1 SEHNR and CDR2 FQNEAQ (reference sequence). The CDR3 sequence is 14 residues long. J lost 9 bases, V lost 5 bases, and 5 bases had no gene match. The CDR3 sequence is CASSPGTGGWPQHF. The CDR3 DNA is TGTGCCAGCAGCCCCGGGACAGGGGGCTGGCCCCAGCATTTT.

The genes are TRBV5-1 and TRBJ1-1; 8 bases are shared with TRBD1. This CDR3 comprises 16 residues. V dropped 0 bases and J dropped 1; count of bases not matched to a gene: 5. Germline values: CDR1 SGHRS, CDR2 YFSETQ. The CDR3 DNA reads as TGCGCCAGCAGCTTGGGTTTTGGGACAGGGAACACTGAAGCTTTCTTT. Its translation: CASSLGFGTGNTEAFF.

This clonotype was counted ten times or more. V and J are TRBV2 and TRBJ1-6, with D perhaps matching TRBD1 (5 bases). V was shortened by 1 base and J by 6 bases, with 13 bases between the two germline ends. The CDR3 loop spans 16 amino acids. CDR1 is SNHLY, CDR2 FYNNEI, per germline. CDR3 amino acids: CASSEVMNRINSPLHF. In DNA, the CDR3 is TGTGCCAGCAGTGAAGTAATGAACAGGATTAATTCACCCCTCCACTTT.

Comments on this clonotype: A much larger clone sits a single nucleotide away, making a read error possible. The rearrangement joins TRBV19 to TRBJ1-1, with a possible D match to TRBD1 (6 bases). This CDR3 is built from 14 residues. Looked up from germline, CDR1 is LNHDA and CDR2 is SQIVND (reference sequence). The CDR3 DNA reads TGTGCCAGCTTTTACGGGGGGCGAAGCACTGAAGCTTCCTTT. This translates into CASFYGGRSTEASF.

This clonotype appeared many times. The genes are TRBV9 and TRBJ1-2; 7 bases are shared with TRBD1. CDR1 is SGDLS, CDR2 YYNGEE, per germline. The CDR3 covers 12 residues. V trimming: 3 bases; J trimming: 7 bases; junction bases outside the gene matches: 3. CDR3 protein: CASSANRGGYTF. For the CDR3, the DNA is TGTGCCAGCAGCGCGAACAGGGGTGGCTACACCTTC.

This clonotype was detected many times. The rearrangement joins TRBV29-1 to TRBJ2-5, with TRBD1 identical over 7 bases. CDR1 is SQVTM and CDR2 is ANQGSEA in the germline V gene. V dropped 0 bases and J dropped 0; count of bases not matched to a gene: 1. The length of the CDR3 is 14 residues. Here the CDR3 DNA reads TGCAGCGTTGAAGACAGGGGGTACCAAGAGACCCAGTACTTC. Translation: CSVEDRGYQETQYF.

Ten or more counts support this clonotype. This sequence joins TRBV5-1 and TRBJ2-2; D is possibly TRBD1 or TRBD2 (5 bases each). Germline V gene data show CDR1 as SGHRS and CDR2 as YFSETQ. The CDR3 is 14 amino acids. The V end was cut by 0 bases, the J end by 6 bases, with 9 bases between. The DNA for the CDR3 is TGCGCCAGCAGCTTGGTCGGGGCGGCCGGGGAGCTGTTTTTT. Its protein product is CASSLVGAAGELFF.

As concerns this clonotype: Relative to the germline gene, one junction end is altered; a read error may explain this. The rearrangement links TRBV10-3 to TRBJ2-6, with D possibly being TRBD1 (6 bases). CDR1 ENHRY and CDR2 SYGVKD come from the germline V gene. CDR3 length: 15 amino acids. CDR3: CASSLRGSEANVLTF. The DNA for the CDR3 is TGTGCCAGCAGTTTGAGGGGGTCTGAGGCCAACGTCCTGACTTTC.

V usage is TRBV4-1 and J usage is TRBJ2-7; D gene uncertain. The V end lost 1 base, the J end lost 3 bases, and 16 bases lay between the germline ends. This CDR3 region has 16 residues. Germline CDR1 reads MGHRA; CDR2 reads YSYEKL. The CDR3 region is CASSQVVSERGYEQYF. For the CDR3, the DNA is TGCGCCAGCAGCCAAGTAGTGTCTGAAAGAGGCTACGAGCAGTACTTC.

The J gene is TRBJ1-5, the V gene TRBV16, with 8 bases matching TRBD1. J gave up 2 bases and V 7 bases, and 16 bases lay outside the gene matches. The CDR3 has 18 residues. Germline CDR1 and CDR2: KGHSY and FQNENV. This chain's CDR3 is CASTHDLGQGSRNQPQHF. In nucleotides, the CDR3 is TGTGCCAGCACCCACGACCTTGGACAGGGAAGCCGCAATCAGCCCCAGCATTTT.

This clonotype was seen at least ten times. The rearrangement links TRBV7-9 to TRBJ1-4, with 7 bases matching TRBD1. CDR3 length: 13 residues. Germline V gives CDR1 SEHNR, CDR2 FQNEAQ (reference sequence). V was pared by 5 bases and J by 5 bases, with 2 bases of the junction left unmatched. CDR3 loop: CASSTQGNEKLFF. The CDR3 DNA reads TGTGCCAGCAGCACACAGGGGAATGAAAAACTGTTTTTT. Using reference TRBV7-9 and TRBJ1-4 for the parts outside the CDR3, the full variable domain is DTGVSQNPRHKITKRGQNVTFRCDPISEHNRLYWYRQTLGQGPEFLTYFQNEAQLEKSRLLSDRFSAERPKGSFSTLEIQRTEQGDSAMYLCASSTQGNEKLFFGSGTQLSVL.

This chain joins TRBV29-1 and TRBJ2-7; no clear D. V lost 7 bases, J lost 2 bases, and 12 bases lay in between. Germline lookup yields CDR1 SQVTM and CDR2 ANQGSEA. This CDR3 region has 12 residues. CDR3 region: CSDPKQTYEQYF. The DNA of the CDR3 is TGCAGCGACCCTAAGCAGACCTACGAGCAGTACTTC.

The chain is built from TRBV5-6 and TRBJ2-2, with no clear D. Trimming pared 2 bases from V and 1 base from J, leaving 6 bases between. Germline V gene lookup returns CDR1 SGHDT and CDR2 YYEEEE. The length of the CDR3 is 14 residues. This chain's CDR3 is CASSFEWNTGELFF. CDR3 DNA sequence: TGTGCCAGCAGCTTTGAGTGGAACACCGGGGAGCTGTTTTTT.

As to this clonotype: A read error may be the cause here, since a much bigger clone is one base away. This chain connects TRBV10-3 to TRBJ1-2; TRBD1 agrees at 8 bases. J lost 3 bases, V lost 6 bases, and 6 bases had no gene match. Germline V gives CDR1 ENHRY, CDR2 SYGVKD. The length of the CDR3 is 14 residues. CDR3: CAISHPGQDYGYTF. The CDR3 DNA follows: TGTGCCATCAGCCACCCGGGACAGGACTATGGCTACACCTTC.

This clonotype was recorded many times. This sequence joins TRBV27 and TRBJ1-2; unclear D gene. V lost 9 bases to trimming and J lost 8 bases, with 16 bases between them. Germline V gives CDR1 MNHEY, CDR2 SMNVEV (reference sequence). The CDR3 consists of 12 residues. The CDR3 DNA reads as TGTGCCAGTCGGACGGGCCTAGGGGGCTACACCTTC. Translation: CASRTGLGGYTF.

This clonotype was counted many times. The CDR3, as DNA: TGTGCCAGCAGCGTAACAGGGGCGAATTTTGAAAAACTGTTTTTT. Amino acid sequence: CASSVTGANFEKLFF. The genes are TRBV9 and TRBJ1-4, with 7 nucleotides matching TRBD1. With 1 base clipped from V and 7 bases from J, the junction kept 7 bases outside the gene matches. The CDR3 is made up of 15 amino acids. Germline V gene data show CDR1 as SGDLS and CDR2 as YYNGEE.

This clonotype was picked up many times. The chain employs TRBV20-1 and TRBJ1-4; D unclear. Germline V CDR1 and CDR2: DFQATT, SNEGSKA (reference sequence). The CDR3 extends over 15 amino acids. The V end lost 0 bases, the J end lost 4 bases, and 12 bases lay between the germline ends. The CDR3 nucleotides read TGCAGTGCTAGAGATGGAGGCTTCGTTAATGAAAAACTGTTTTTT. The encoded protein is CSARDGGFVNEKLFF.

This chain uses TRBV30 with TRBJ2-7; no clear D. Trimming stripped 2 bases from V and 0 bases from J, with 11 bases between. CDR1 is GTSNPN and CDR2 is SVGIG in the germline V gene (reference sequence). The CDR3 has 14 amino acids. The CDR3 DNA is TGTGCCTGGAGTCCCCCCCCAGGCTCCTACGAGCAGTACTTC. Protein: CAWSPPPGSYEQYF.

The V gene is TRBV20-1, the J gene TRBJ2-3; D is uncertain. The CDR3 runs to 10 residues. V was trimmed by 6 bases and J by 2 bases, leaving 3 bases between them. Germline V gene data show CDR1 as DFQATT and CDR2 as SNEGSKA (reference sequence). The CDR3 loop reads CSATTDTQYF. The CDR3 coding sequence is TGCAGTGCCACCACAGATACGCAGTATTTT.